This T cell receptor (beta chain) is drawn from a study of PD-1 blockade in classical Hodgkin lymphoma. TCRdb keeps only in-frame clones here, not all; method: immunoSEQ multiplex PCR. Among some 40,000 clones listed, around 63% were seen once. Relapse was seen in all patients after autologous stem cell transplantation, and brentuximab vedotin exposure was variable. The germline gives CDR1 GTSNPN, CDR2 SVGIG (reference sequence). The CDR3 totals 14 residues. V was pared by 0 bases and J by 8 bases, with 13 bases between. In its sample, this clone was seen once. The receptor comes from a human donor with classical Hodgkin lymphoma. Sequences were derived from peripheral blood mononuclear cells (PBMCs), sampled before the second cycle of nivolumab. The chain recombines TRBV30 with TRBJ1-4; D might be TRBD1 (6 bases). The CDR3 nucleotides read TGTGCCTGGAGTGTACAGGGCGGTAGAGAAAAACTGTTTTTT. Its translation: CAWSVQGGREKLFF.